The clone carrying this T cell receptor beta chain was seen only a few times. Its target is not known. The germline gene is not matched at one end of the junction; a read error may be the cause. This sample was taken from a study of T cells in Graves' hyperthyroidism and ophthalmopathy. General observations from the study: In the blood, most expanded thyroid clonotypes above 0.001 appeared as well. Separating ophthalmopathy from stable hyperthyroidism was achieved by a 13 V-J model.

Clinical symptoms, serum thyroxine, TRAb, thyroid ultrasound and orbital computed tomography informed diagnoses. There are 12 residues in the CDR3. Germline V CDR1 and CDR2: MDHEN, SYDVKM. From RNA transcripts, TCR beta CDR3 regions were amplified. First-round RT-PCR with HTBI primers amplified the TCR CDR3 region. Via MiXCR, TCRdb re-called the multiplex PCR reads, giving one row per CDR3 protein. In the table there are about 620,000 distinct CDR3 sequences, roughly 16% of which are singletons. The sequenced material came from blood. V is TRBV28 and J is TRBJ1-3; TRBD1 matches 8 bases. The TCR was taken from a woman in her 30s with Graves' hyperthyroidism. CDR3: CGTGSSGNTIYF. The DNA for the CDR3 is TGCGGGACAGGTTCCTCTGGAAACACCATATATTTT.